This T cell receptor beta chain was observed in a study of STAT5B mutations in CD4+ large granular lymphocyte leukemia. The CDR3 spans 17 residues. V trimming: 2 bases; J trimming: 3 bases; junction bases outside the gene matches: 5. The germline V gene has CDR1 SGDLS and CDR2 YYNGEE. Overall study results and limits: No patients shared main leukemic clonotypes, though 25% to 30% appeared at low frequency elsewhere.

Original analysis: The detection floor for productive clonotype frequency was 2.59 x 10-5. The data were produced by immunoSEQ multiplex PCR, yet TCRdb's version contains in-frame clones alone and is incomplete. Clone size and V and J calls were adopted from that table, with D and trimming inferred from the DNA. The table records nearly 30,000 clones, 65% to 85% of them present only once. Concerning this clone: Its antigen is unknown.

The sequencing input was CD4+ T cells from blood buffy coats. The V gene is TRBV9, the J gene TRBJ2-6; 10 nucleotides agree with TRBD1. This receptor was taken from a human donor in good health. The DNA for the CDR3 is TGTGCCAGCAGCGTGGGGACAGGGGTTATTGGGGCCAACGTCCTGACTTTC. As protein: CASSVGTGVIGANVLTF.